The clone carrying this TCR beta chain was seen only a few times. Its antigen is undetermined. V gave up 0 bases and J gave up 4 bases; unmatched junction bases: 10. Germline-derived CDR1 and CDR2 are SGDLS and YYNGEE. The CDR3 runs 17 residues. TCRdb processed the 5' RACE reads anew with MiXCR; each CDR3 protein has one entry. The top ten hold around 12% of the sample, which has fewer than 450,000 distinct CDR3 sequences, under 25% seen once. The sample comes from a study of T-cell memory formation after mild COVID-19. Study-wide points: That cross-reactive memory joined was suggested by some responding clones appearing in pre-infection memory.

The chain joins TRBV9 to TRBJ2-7; TRBD2 agrees at 10 bases. The clonotype was recovered from an adult woman who had mild COVID-19 (a few samples of this study predate the infection). Cell type and time point are not known. Specimen: PBMCs or a T cell subset sorted from them (not recorded which). The CDR3 nucleotides read TGTGCCAGCAGCGTAGGCCCTAGCGGGAGTCCCCCATACGAGCAGTACTTC. Translated, it gives CASSVGPSGSPPYEQYF.